The clone carrying this TCR beta chain has a handful of counts. The antigen is not known. The data were taken from a study of T cell repertoires in ileal Crohn's disease. Study observations and caveats: Active smokers at surgery had more clonal expansions than non-smokers.

Deletions cut 3 bases from V and 4 bases from J, with 13 bases between. The CDR3 length is 15 residues. CDR1 MNHNS and CDR2 SASEGT come from the germline V gene. TCRdb's table, derived via immunoSEQ multiplex PCR, lists solely in-frame clones and lacks some. The profile shows approximately 13,000 clones, just under 80% of them singletons. This sample's time point: neoterminal ileum biopsy at postoperative endoscopy, about 6 months after surgery. Eligibility required adulthood, ileal or ileocolonic Crohn's disease and indicated ileocolonic resection. Material for sequencing was ileal tissue. This chain links TRBV6-1 with TRBJ1-3; no clear D. The receptor comes from an adult with Crohn's disease. CDR3 region: CASSEPPDSGNTIYF. In nucleotides, the CDR3 is TGTGCCAGCAGTGAGCCCCCGGACTCCGGAAACACCATATATTTT.